This T cell receptor beta chain was documented in a study of blood T cell repertoires in COVID-19. Study at large: Samples came from the United States, Italy and Spain, spanning acute and convalescent COVID-19. Sources were T cells, B-cell-depleted T cells, or PBMCs; the material itself was cDNA or gDNA.

In its sample, this clone was seen many times. Germline V gene data show CDR1 as SGHKS and CDR2 as YYEKEE (reference sequence). Trimming cost V 0 bases and J 4 bases; bases outside gene matches: 8. The CDR3 consists of 17 residues. As originally analysed: Amplification from reference gene primers served as the basis for estimated nucleated cell counts. The method was immunoSEQ multiplex PCR; TCRdb's version includes in-frame clones alone and lacks a portion of them. D and trimming were read from the DNA, whereas the V and J calls and clone size are those reported in that table. Seen here are about 260,000 clones, nearly 85% observed once, and the top ten hold around 9.1%.

V is TRBV5-5 and J is TRBJ2-2, with 8 nucleotides matching TRBD1. The source is a human donor in a cohort sampled during active COVID-19. Sequencing was carried out using peripheral blood. CDR3 DNA sequence: TGTGCCAGCAGCTTGGGGCCGTGGCAGGGGGCCACCGGGGAGCTGTTTTTT. It encodes CASSLGPWQGATGELFF.